Listed here is a single TCR beta chain. The data stem from a study of blood T cell repertoires in COVID-19. Turning to the study itself: Spain, Italy and the United States supplied samples that represented acute and convalescent COVID-19.

This CDR3 spans 13 amino acids. After removal of 5 bases from V and 4 bases from J, the junction contained 4 bases not matched to a gene. The germline gives CDR1 LNHDA, CDR2 SQIVND (reference sequence). As handled by the study authors: Using reference gene primer amplification, nucleated cell counts were estimated. The method was immunoSEQ multiplex PCR; TCRdb's version includes in-frame clones alone and lacks a portion of them. That table furnishes V, J and clone size, whereas the DNA furnished D and trimming. The data contain over 250,000 clones, more than 75% of them singletons. The chain recombines TRBV19 with TRBJ1-2, with 7 bases that match TRBD1. Sequencing used peripheral blood. The clonotype originates from a woman aged 45-65 years with acute or convalescent COVID-19. The CDR3 spells CASSLTGFYGYTF. As DNA, the CDR3 is TGTGCCAGTAGTCTGACAGGGTTCTATGGCTACACCTTC.